The T cell receptor beta chain under discussion was sequenced for a study of T cells in Graves' hyperthyroidism and ophthalmopathy. The investigators amplified TCR beta CDR3 regions from RNA transcripts. A first-round RT-PCR of the TCR CDR3 used the HTBI primer set. TCRdb independently ran MiXCR on the multiplex PCR reads; one entry per CDR3 protein. Among hundreds of thousands of distinct CDR3 sequences listed, around 15% were seen once. The germline gives CDR1 SGHTA, CDR2 FQGNSA. The CDR3 runs to 15 residues. Losses at the gene ends were 1 base for V and 3 bases for J; bases not matched to a gene: 2. This clonotype was picked up many times.

Material for sequencing was blood. The clonotype comes from a woman aged 45-60 years with Graves' ophthalmopathy. The J gene is TRBJ1-2, the V gene TRBV7-2, with 10 bases fitting TRBD1. The CDR3 coding sequence is TGTGCCAGCAGCTTAGTGACAGGGGGCGACTATGGCTACACCTTC. Translation gives CASSLVTGGDYGYTF.